A selection of T cell receptor beta chains follows, all from one sample in a study of blood T cell repertoires in COVID-19. The repertoire was sequenced with immunoSEQ multiplex PCR; TCRdb's copy has only in-frame clones and lacks some. Of roughly 140,000 clones listed, 75% to 90% were seen once; the top ten hold 11%. Sequencing was performed on PBMCs or T cells enriched from blood (not recorded which). Receptors were obtained from a man in his 60s who had recovered from COVID-19. The CDR3 runs from the conserved cysteine through the conserved F or W. The D gene is left open where the match is weak. Clone sizes are given selectively: once, few, many, or a class where the clone is expanded.

TRBV5-1	TRBD1	TRBJ2-7	-	CASSVQGVSYEQYF	TGCGCCAGCAGCGTACAGGGGGTGTCCTACGAGCAGTACTTC
TRBV4-1	-	TRBJ1-2	-	CASSPSEGSNYGYTF	TGCGCCAGCAGCCCGTCCGAGGGCTCTAACTATGGCTACACCTTC
TRBV18	TRBD1	TRBJ2-7	once	CASSPLQGVGEQYF	TGTGCCAGCTCACCACTACAGGGGGTCGGAGAGCAGTACTTC
TRBV29-1	-	TRBJ2-1	-	CSALSYNEQFF	TGCAGCGCCCTGTCCTACAATGAGCAGTTCTTC
TRBV5-4	-	TRBJ1-2	-	CASSPGQYGYTF	TGTGCCAGCAGCCCCGGACAATACGGCTACACCTTC
TRBV5-6	-	TRBJ2-7	-	CASSARDTYEQYF	TGTGCCAGCAGCGCCCGGGACACTTACGAGCAGTACTTC
TRBV21-1	-	TRBJ1-6	once	CASSKEERQGHSPLHF	TGTGCCAGCAGCAAAGAGGAAAGACAGGGCCACTCACCCCTCCACTTT
TRBV7-3	-	TRBJ2-2	-	CASSLGSGGELFF	TGTGCCAGCAGCTTAGGGTCAGGAGGGGAGCTGTTTTTT
TRBV10-3	TRBD1	TRBJ2-1	-	CAISYGGLRDRGKYNEQFF	TGTGCCATCAGTTATGGGGGCCTACGGGACAGGGGGAAGTACAATGAGCAGTTCTTC
TRBV19	TRBD2	TRBJ2-7	-	CASSPGGLAGAKSSYEQYF	TGTGCCAGTAGCCCGGGGGGACTAGCGGGAGCCAAAAGCTCCTACGAGCAGTACTTC
TRBV9	TRBD1	TRBJ1-6	-	CASSGGTGDNSPLHF	TGTGCCAGCAGCGGAGGGACAGGGGATAATTCACCCCTCCACTTT
TRBV28	-	TRBJ2-7	-	CASSPEGLASYEQYF	TGTGCCAGCAGCCCGGAAGGACTGGCCTCCTACGAGCAGTACTTC
TRBV19	-	TRBJ1-1	-	CASSNRDTEAFF	TGTGCCAGTAGTAACCGGGACACTGAAGCTTTCTTT
TRBV18	-	TRBJ1-5	-	CASSPYSGWSNQPQHF	TGTGCCAGCTCACCGTATTCAGGGTGGAGCAATCAGCCCCAGCATTTT
TRBV18	-	TRBJ2-7	few	CASSRTPFSYEQYF	TGTGCCAGCTCCAGGACACCCTTCTCCTACGAGCAGTACTTC
TRBV28	TRBD1	TRBJ2-7	-	CASSFGDRDFIRQYF	TGTGCCAGCAGTTTCGGGGACAGGGACTTTATACGGCAGTACTTC
TRBV7-2	TRBD1	TRBJ1-1	-	CASSSWTGNTEAFF	TGTGCCAGCAGCTCTTGGACAGGGAACACTGAAGCTTTCTTT
TRBV2	-	TRBJ2-1	-	CASIYGRAYNEQFF	TGTGCCAGCATATATGGCAGGGCGTACAATGAGCAGTTCTTC
TRBV2	-	TRBJ1-6	-	CASTPVPYGAYSPLHF	TGTGCCAGCACCCCCGTGCCATACGGAGCGTATTCACCCCTCCACTTT
TRBV15	-	TRBJ1-2	-	CATSREKTGSVYTF	TGTGCCACCAGCAGAGAGAAGACAGGATCGGTCTACACCTTC
TRBV7-6	-	TRBJ1-3	-	CASSLLGNTIYF	TGTGCCAGCAGCTTACTAGGAAACACCATATATTTT
TRBV3-1/TRBV3-2	TRBD1	TRBJ2-1	-	CASSPVRGLPYNEQFF	TGTGCCAGCAGCCCCGTCAGGGGGCTTCCCTACAATGAGCAGTTCTTC
TRBV6-4	-	TRBJ1-1	once	CASSRVGNTEAFF	TGTGCCAGCAGCCGGGTCGGTAACACTGAAGCTTTCTTT
TRBV19	-	TRBJ1-2	-	CASSMDRNYGYTF	TGTGCCAGTAGTATGGACAGAAACTATGGCTACACCTTC
TRBV3-1/TRBV3-2	-	TRBJ2-5	-	CASSQGPTTQETQYF	TGTGCCAGCAGCCAAGGGCCCACCACACAAGAGACCCAGTACTTC
TRBV5-1	TRBD2	TRBJ2-3	-	CASSFSGGTDTQYF	TGCGCCAGCAGCTTTAGCGGGGGGACAGATACGCAGTATTTT
TRBV28	TRBD2	TRBJ2-7	once	CASSLAGRGDEQYF	TGTGCCAGCAGTTTGGCGGGCCGGGGGGACGAGCAGTACTTC
TRBV5-1	-	TRBJ2-2	few	CASSLVRGELFF	TGCGCCAGCAGCTTGGTCCGGGGGGAGCTGTTTTTT
TRBV10-1	-	TRBJ2-3	-	CASSAVQTPSAQYF	TGCGCCAGCAGTGCAGTCCAAACGCCTTCCGCGCAGTATTTT
TRBV19	-	TRBJ1-6	-	CASSRSTVYRNSPLHF	TGTGCCAGTAGTCGATCGACAGTGTATCGGAATTCACCCCTCCACTTT
TRBV28	-	TRBJ2-7	once	CASSLGGPYEQYF	TGTGCCAGCAGTTTGGGGGGGCCCTACGAGCAGTACTTC
TRBV30	-	TRBJ1-2	-	CAWSVPGQSGYTF	TGTGCCTGGAGTGTACCGGGACAAAGTGGCTACACCTTC
TRBV4-1	-	TRBJ2-3	-	CASSQNTRGGDTQYF	TGCGCCAGCAGCCAAAATACTAGGGGGGGAGATACGCAGTATTTT
TRBV27	TRBD2	TRBJ2-7	-	CASSLLPGGLAGPTYEQYF	TGTGCCAGCAGTTTACTTCCCGGGGGACTAGCGGGCCCTACCTACGAGCAGTACTTC
TRBV18	TRBD2	TRBJ2-2	-	CASSPGVGSGRNTGELFF	TGTGCCAGCTCACCAGGAGTCGGTAGCGGGAGAAACACCGGGGAGCTGTTTTTT
TRBV10-3	-	TRBJ2-7	-	CATFSSREVEQYF	TGTGCCACCTTTAGTAGCAGGGAGGTTGAGCAGTACTTC
TRBV10-3	-	TRBJ1-4	once	CAISAVQGGEEKLFF	TGTGCCATCAGTGCGGTACAGGGTGGAGAAGAAAAACTGTTTTTT
TRBV27	-	TRBJ2-7	few	CASSFLKQPRGYEQYF	TGTGCCAGCAGTTTCCTCAAACAGCCAAGGGGCTACGAGCAGTACTTC
TRBV19	-	TRBJ1-6	-	CASNRLPGWNSPLHF	TGTGCCAGTAACAGGTTACCGGGCTGGAATTCACCCCTCCACTTT
TRBV28	TRBD1	TRBJ2-1	-	CASTSGTGGLEQFF	TGTGCCAGCACCTCCGGGACAGGGGGCCTTGAGCAGTTCTTC
TRBV19	TRBD1	TRBJ2-7	-	CASSIVRDRDSEQYF	TGTGCCAGTAGTATAGTCCGGGACAGGGACTCCGAGCAGTACTTC
TRBV28	TRBD1	TRBJ2-7	-	CASSTDIRGTGDF	TGTGCCAGCAGTACCGACATCAGGGGGACAGGGGACTTC
TRBV7-2	TRBD1	TRBJ1-1	few	CASSFGQGATEAFF	TGTGCCAGCAGCTTTGGACAGGGGGCCACTGAAGCTTTCTTT
TRBV28	TRBD2	TRBJ2-7	few	CATSGGAEYEQYF	TGTGCCACAAGCGGGGGGGCCGAATACGAGCAGTACTTC
TRBV6-4	-	TRBJ1-1	-	CASSLAGNTEAFF	TGTGCCAGCTCCCTGGCAGGGAACACTGAAGCTTTCTTT
TRBV4-1	-	TRBJ2-3	-	CASSQVPRGNTQYF	TGCGCCAGCAGCCAAGTTCCGAGAGGGAATACGCAGTATTTT